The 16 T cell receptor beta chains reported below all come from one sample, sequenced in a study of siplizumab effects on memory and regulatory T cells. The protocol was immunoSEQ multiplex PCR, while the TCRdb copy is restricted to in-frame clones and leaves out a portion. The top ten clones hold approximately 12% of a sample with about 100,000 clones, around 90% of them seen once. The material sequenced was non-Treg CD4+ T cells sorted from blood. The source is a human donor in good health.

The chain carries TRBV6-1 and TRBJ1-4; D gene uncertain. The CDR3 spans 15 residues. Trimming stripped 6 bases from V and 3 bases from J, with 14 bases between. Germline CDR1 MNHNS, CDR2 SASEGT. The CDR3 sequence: CASRRRSGANEKLFF. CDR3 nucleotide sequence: TGTGCCAGCAGACGAAGAAGTGGGGCTAATGAAAAACTGTTTTTT.

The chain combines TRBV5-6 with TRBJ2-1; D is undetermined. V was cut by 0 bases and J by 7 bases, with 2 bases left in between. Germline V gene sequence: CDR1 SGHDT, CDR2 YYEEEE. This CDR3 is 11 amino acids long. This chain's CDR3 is CASSLENEQFF. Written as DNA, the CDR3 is TGTGCCAGCAGCTTGGAGAATGAGCAGTTCTTC.

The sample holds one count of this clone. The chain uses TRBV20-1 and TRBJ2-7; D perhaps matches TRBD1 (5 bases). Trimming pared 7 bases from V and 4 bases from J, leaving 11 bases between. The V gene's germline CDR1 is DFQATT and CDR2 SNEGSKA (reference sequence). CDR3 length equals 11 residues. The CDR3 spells CSGTGSYEQYF. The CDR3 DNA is TGCAGTGGCACAGGCTCGTACGAGCAGTACTTC.

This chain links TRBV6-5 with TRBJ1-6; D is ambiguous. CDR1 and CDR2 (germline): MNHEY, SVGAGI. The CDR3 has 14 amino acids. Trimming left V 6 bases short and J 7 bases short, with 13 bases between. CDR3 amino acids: CASSRTRENSPLHF. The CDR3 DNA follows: TGTGCCAGCAGCCGCACTCGAGAGAATTCACCCCTCCACTTT.

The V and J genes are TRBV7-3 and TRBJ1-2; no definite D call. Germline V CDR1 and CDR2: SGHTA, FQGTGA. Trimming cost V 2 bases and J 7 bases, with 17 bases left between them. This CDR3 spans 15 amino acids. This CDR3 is CASSLQVRSRGGYTF. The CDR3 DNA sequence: TGTGCCAGCAGCTTACAGGTCAGGTCGAGAGGTGGCTACACCTTC.

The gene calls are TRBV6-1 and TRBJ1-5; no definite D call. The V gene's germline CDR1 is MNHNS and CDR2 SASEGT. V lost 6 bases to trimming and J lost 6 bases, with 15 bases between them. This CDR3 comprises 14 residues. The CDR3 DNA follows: TGTGCCAGCAGCCCCTTATGGGGTTCTCAGCCCCAGCATTTT. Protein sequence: CASSPLWGSQPQHF.

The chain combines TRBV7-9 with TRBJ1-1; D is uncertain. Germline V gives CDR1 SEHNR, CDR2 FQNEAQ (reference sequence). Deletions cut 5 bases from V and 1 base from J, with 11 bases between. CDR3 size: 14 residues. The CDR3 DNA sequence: TGTGCCAGCAGCCCCGGTCGGGGGAACACTGAAGCTTTCTTT. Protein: CASSPGRGNTEAFF.

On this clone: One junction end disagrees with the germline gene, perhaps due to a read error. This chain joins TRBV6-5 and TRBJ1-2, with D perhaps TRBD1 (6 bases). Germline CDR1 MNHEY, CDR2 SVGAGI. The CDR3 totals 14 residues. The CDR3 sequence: CASSSSQGPYSYTF. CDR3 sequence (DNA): TGTGCCAGCAGTAGCTCACAGGGTCCCTATAGCTACACCTTC.

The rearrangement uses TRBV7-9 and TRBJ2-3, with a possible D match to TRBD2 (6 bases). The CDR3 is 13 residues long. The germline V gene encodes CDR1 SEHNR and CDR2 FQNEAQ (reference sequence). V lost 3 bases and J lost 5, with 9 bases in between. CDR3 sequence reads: CASSFRGLDTQYF. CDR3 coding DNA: TGTGCCAGCAGCTTTCGGGGACTAGATACGCAGTATTTT.

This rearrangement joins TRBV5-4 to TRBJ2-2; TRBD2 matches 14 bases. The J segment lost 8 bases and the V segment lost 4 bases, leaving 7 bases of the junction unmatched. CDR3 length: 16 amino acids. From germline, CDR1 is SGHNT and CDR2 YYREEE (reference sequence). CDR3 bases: TGTGCCAGCAGCACGCCGGGACTAGCGGGAGCTGGGGAGCTGTTTTTT. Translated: CASSTPGLAGAGELFF.

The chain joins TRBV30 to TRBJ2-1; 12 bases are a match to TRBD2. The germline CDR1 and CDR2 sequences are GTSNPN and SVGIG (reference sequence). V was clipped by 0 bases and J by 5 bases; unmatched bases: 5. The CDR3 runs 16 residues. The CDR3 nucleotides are TGTGCCTGGAGTGTACAGGGACTAGCGGGCCACAATGAGCAGTTCTTC. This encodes CAWSVQGLAGHNEQFF.

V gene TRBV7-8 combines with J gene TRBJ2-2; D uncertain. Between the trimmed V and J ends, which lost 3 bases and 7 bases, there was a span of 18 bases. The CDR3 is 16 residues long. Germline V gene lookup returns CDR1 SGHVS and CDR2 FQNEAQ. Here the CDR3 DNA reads TGTGCCAGCAGCTTCTTGGCCCCACATTCAGGCGGGGAGCTGTTTTTT. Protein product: CASSFLAPHSGGELFF.

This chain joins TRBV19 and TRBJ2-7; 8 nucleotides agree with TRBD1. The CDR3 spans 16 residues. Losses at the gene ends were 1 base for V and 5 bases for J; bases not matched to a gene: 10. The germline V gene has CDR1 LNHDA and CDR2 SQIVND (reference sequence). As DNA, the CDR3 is TGTGCCAGTAGTATAGTAGGCAGGGGGCAGGAAAACGAGCAGTACTTC. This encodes CASSIVGRGQENEQYF. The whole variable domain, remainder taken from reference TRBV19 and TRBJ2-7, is DGGITQSPKYLFRKEGQNVTLSCEQNLNHDAMYWYRQDPGQGLRLIYYSQIVNDFQKGDIAEGYSVSREKKESFPLTVTSAQKNPTAFYLCASSIVGRGQENEQYFGPGTRLTVT.

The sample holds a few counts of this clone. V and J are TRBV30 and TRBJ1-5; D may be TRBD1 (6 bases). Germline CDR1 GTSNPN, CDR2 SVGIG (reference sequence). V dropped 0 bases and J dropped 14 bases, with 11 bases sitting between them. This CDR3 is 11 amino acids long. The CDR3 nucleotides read TGTGCCTGGAGTGTTGCAGGACAGAAGCATTTT. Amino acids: CAWSVAGQKHF.

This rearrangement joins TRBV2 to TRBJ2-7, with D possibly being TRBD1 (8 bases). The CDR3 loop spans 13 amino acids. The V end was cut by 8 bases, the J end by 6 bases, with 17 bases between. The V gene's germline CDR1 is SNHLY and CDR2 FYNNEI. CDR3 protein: CASFPTGGAEQYF. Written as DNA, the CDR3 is TGTGCCAGCTTCCCCACAGGGGGGGCCGAGCAGTACTTC.

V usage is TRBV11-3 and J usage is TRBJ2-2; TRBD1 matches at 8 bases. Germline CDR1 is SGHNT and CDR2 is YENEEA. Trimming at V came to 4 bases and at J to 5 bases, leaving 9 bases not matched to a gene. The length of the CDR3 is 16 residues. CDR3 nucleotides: TGTGCCAGCAGCTCATCGGACAGGGCCGAAACCGGGGAGCTGTTTTTT. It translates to CASSSSDRAETGELFF.